This TCR beta chain was sequenced during a study of CD8+ T cells in alopecia areata. In the study overall: Tofacitinib administration to treated patients was oral, at 5 to 10 mg twice daily.

RNA was isolated and reverse transcribed to cDNA, the sequencing template. Profiling relied on immunoSEQ multiplex PCR, and the TCRdb table lists in-frame clones only, not all of them. The sample includes over 150,000 clones, about 63% of them seen just once. The CDR3 runs to 16 residues. The germline V gene encodes CDR1 SGHRS and CDR2 YFSETQ. Trimming at V came to 0 bases and at J to 7 bases, leaving 7 bases not matched to a gene. Sample: CD4+ T cells sorted from blood, taken at week 0. The origin of this receptor is a human donor with alopecia areata. V is TRBV5-1 and J is TRBJ1-6; 7 nucleotides agree with TRBD1. The chain's CDR3 is CASSLVTGGGNSPLHF. As DNA, the CDR3 is TGCGCCAGCAGCTTGGTTACAGGAGGGGGCAATTCACCCCTCCACTTT.